Each of the 22 T cell receptor beta chains below was sequenced from the same sample in a study of blood T cell repertoires in COVID-19. Libraries were prepared by immunoSEQ multiplex PCR; TCRdb keeps only in-frame clonotypes and omits some of them. The sample lists approximately 210,000 clones; 80% were seen once. Source material: PBMCs or T cells enriched from blood (not recorded which). The source is a man aged 25-45 years with acute COVID-19.

CDR3 amino acids: CASSQDQGRAGTEAFF. DNA of the CDR3: TGCGCCAGCAGCCAAGATCAGGGTAGGGCCGGCACTGAAGCTTTCTTT. The chain links TRBV4-1 to TRBJ1-1, with a weak D call TRBD1 (5 bases). Trimming took off 0 bases at V and 4 bases at J, with 15 bases between the two ends. The CDR3 runs 16 residues. Germline CDR1 MGHRA, CDR2 YSYEKL.

The chain uses TRBV5-1 and TRBJ1-1; 8 positions agree with TRBD1. There are 13 residues in the CDR3. Unmatched junction bases numbered 4, after V lost 4 bases and J lost 5 bases. From germline, CDR1 is SGHRS and CDR2 YFSETQ. The CDR3: CASSGQGFTEAFF. As DNA, the CDR3 is TGCGCCAGCAGCGGACAGGGATTTACTGAAGCTTTCTTT.

CDR3 DNA sequence: TGTGCCAGTAAGGGCAACGGGGGGAACACCGGGGAGCTGTTTTTT. This codes for CASKGNGGNTGELFF. The chain carries TRBV19 and TRBJ2-2; D might be TRBD2 (6 bases). The germline V gene has CDR1 LNHDA and CDR2 SQIVND (reference sequence). Trimming shortened V by 7 bases and J by 1 base, and 13 bases separated the two germline ends. This CDR3 comprises 15 residues.

The DNA of the CDR3 is TGTGCCAGCAGTGAACGGTCAGGATATAATCAGCCCCAGCATTTT. Protein product: CASSERSGYNQPQHF. The chain employs TRBV2 and TRBJ1-5; no clear D gene. Trimming took off 2 bases at V and 4 bases at J, with 12 bases between the two ends. This CDR3 region has 15 residues. The V gene's germline CDR1 is SNHLY and CDR2 FYNNEI.

This chain links TRBV5-1 with TRBJ2-7; 10 bases are a match to TRBD1. CDR1 and CDR2 from the germline V gene are SGHRS and YFSETQ. The CDR3 extends over 15 amino acids. With V trimmed by 4 bases and J by 4 bases, 8 bases remained unmatched. In DNA, the CDR3 is TGCGCCAGCAGCAGCCGACAGGGGGCGGGGTACGAGCAGTACTTC. It codes for CASSSRQGAGYEQYF.

The rearrangement links TRBV6-5 to TRBJ2-1; 7 nucleotides agree with TRBD1. The CDR3 consists of 13 residues. J was trimmed by 7 bases and V by 11 bases; bases with no gene match: 11. Looked up from germline, CDR1 is MNHEY and CDR2 is SVGAGI. CDR3 sequence reads: CAGDSTLGNEQFF. The DNA of the CDR3 is TGTGCCGGGGACAGCACCCTCGGGAATGAGCAGTTCTTC.

This rearrangement joins TRBV7-9 to TRBJ2-5; TRBD2 matches 7 bases. The germline V gene encodes CDR1 SEHNR and CDR2 FQNEAQ (reference sequence). CDR3 size: 16 residues. V was clipped by 1 base and J by 5 bases; unmatched bases: 10. CDR3 sequence: CASSLVFGGGMETQYF. The CDR3 DNA is TGTGCCAGCAGCTTAGTTTTCGGCGGGGGTATGGAGACCCAGTACTTC.

The V gene is TRBV2, the J gene TRBJ2-7; the match to TRBD1 covers 11 bases. Germline CDR1 and CDR2: SNHLY and FYNNEI. V dropped 6 bases and J dropped 6; count of bases not matched to a gene: 10. The CDR3 contains 15 residues. This CDR3 reads CASSYIGTGGSEQYF. The CDR3 DNA reads as TGTGCCAGCAGCTACATCGGGACAGGGGGGTCCGAGCAGTACTTC.

CDR3 in amino acids: CASSLPGGGDYNEQFF. In DNA, the CDR3 is TGCGCCAGCAGCCTCCCCGGCGGAGGGGATTACAATGAGCAGTTCTTC. V gene TRBV5-1 combines with J gene TRBJ2-1, with TRBD2 as a possible D gene (6 bases). V was shortened by 4 bases and J by 4 bases, with 18 bases between the two germline ends. Germline-derived CDR1 and CDR2 are SGHRS and YFSETQ. The CDR3 is 16 residues long.

This clone was observed once. The J gene is TRBJ1-2, the V gene TRBV9; D call uncertain. V was pared by 4 bases and J by 1 base, with 20 bases between. CDR3 length equals 17 residues. Germline lookup yields CDR1 SGDLS and CDR2 YYNGEE. CDR3: CASSPRGSHPNNYGYTF. CDR3 nucleotide sequence: TGTGCCAGCAGCCCTCGAGGCAGCCACCCTAATAACTATGGCTACACCTTC.

This sequence joins TRBV28 and TRBJ2-3, with D possibly matching TRBD1 (6 bases). Germline CDR1 and CDR2: MDHEN and SYDVKM. The V gene lost 8 bases and the J gene lost 0 bases, with 15 bases spanning the gap. The length of the CDR3 is 15 residues. CDR3 sequence: CASPPRGFSTDTQYF. The DNA of the CDR3 is TGTGCCAGCCCCCCGAGGGGGTTTAGCACAGATACGCAGTATTTT.

This clone was seen just once. The gene calls are TRBV12-3 or TRBV12-4 and TRBJ1-2; the match to TRBD1 covers 9 bases. After removal of 7 bases from V and 7 bases from J, the junction contained 4 bases not matched to a gene. CDR3 size: 12 residues. CDR3 in DNA: TGTGCCAGCACCCCGACAGGGGGTGGCTACACCTTC. Translating it yields CASTPTGGGYTF.

The V call is TRBV29-1, the J call TRBJ1-5; D is perhaps TRBD1 (6 bases). The CDR3 totals 13 residues. The ends were cut back, 5 bases at V and 5 bases at J, with 13 bases in the middle. The germline V gene encodes CDR1 SQVTM and CDR2 ANQGSEA. CDR3 region: CSVSQGQDQPQHF. CDR3 nucleotide sequence: TGCAGCGTTTCTCAGGGGCAGGATCAGCCCCAGCATTTT. The whole variable domain, filled in from reference TRBV29-1 and TRBJ1-5, reads SAVISQKPSRDICQRGTSLTIQCQVDSQVTMMFWYRQQPGQSLTLIATANQGSEATYESGFVIDKFPISRPNLTFSTLTVSNMSPEDSSIYLCSVSQGQDQPQHFGDGTRLSIL.

V and J are TRBV6-5 and TRBJ2-7; 8 positions agree with TRBD1. This CDR3 is 14 amino acids long. From germline, CDR1 is MNHEY and CDR2 SVGAGI. Germline trimming cut 6 bases from V and 2 bases from J; bases unmatched to any gene: 6. CDR3 coding DNA: TGTGCCAGCAGCCCCGGGACAGGCCCCTACGAGCAGTACTTC. Amino acid sequence: CASSPGTGPYEQYF.

The CDR3 loop reads CASSHDYLTGDGYTF. CDR3 coding DNA: TGTGCCAGCAGCCATGATTACCTTACAGGGGATGGCTACACCTTC. The chain is built from TRBV14 and TRBJ1-2, with 7 nucleotides matching TRBD1. V lost 3 bases and J lost 6; bases outside the gene matches: 10. Per the germline V gene, CDR1 is SGHDN and CDR2 is FVKESK. There are 15 residues in the CDR3.

V gene TRBV19 combines with J gene TRBJ2-7; D gene ambiguous. The CDR3 length is 11 residues. The germline gives CDR1 LNHDA, CDR2 SQIVND (reference sequence). V was trimmed by 2 bases and J by 5 bases, leaving 4 bases between them. CDR3 in DNA: TGTGCCAGTAGTATACGAGACGAGCAGTACTTC. Translated: CASSIRDEQYF.

This sequence joins TRBV3-1 (or the pseudogene TRBV3-2) and TRBJ2-3; D perhaps matches TRBD2 (7 bases). Trimming removed 1 base at V and 4 bases at J, with 15 bases between. Germline V gene lookup returns CDR1 LGHDT and CDR2 YNNKEL (reference sequence). CDR3 size: 16 residues. CDR3: CASSQGLGGGPDTQYF. The CDR3 region has the DNA TGTGCCAGCAGCCAAGGGCTGGGGGGGGGCCCAGATACGCAGTATTTT.

The chain combines TRBV6-5 with TRBJ1-6, with 9 bases aligning to TRBD1. Trimming removed 8 bases from V and 7 bases from J; junction bases left unmatched: 3. CDR1 and CDR2 from the germline V gene are MNHEY and SVGAGI. The CDR3 spans 13 residues. CDR3 sequence (DNA): TGTGCCAGCCGACAGGGGGGAAATTCACCCCTCCACTTT. This encodes CASRQGGNSPLHF.

The chain couples TRBV28 to TRBJ1-5; the D is unclear. V dropped 8 bases and J dropped 4 bases, with 6 bases sitting between them. The CDR3 has 11 amino acids. CDR1 and CDR2 from the germline V gene are MDHEN and SYDVKM. DNA of the CDR3: TGTGCCAGCGGCGGGAATCAGCCCCAGCATTTT. Encoded protein: CASGGNQPQHF. The whole variable domain, remainder taken from reference TRBV28 and TRBJ1-5, is DVKVTQSSRYLVKRTGEKVFLECVQDMDHENMFWYRQDPGLGLRLIYFSYDVKMKEKGDIPEGYSVSREKKERFSLILESASTNQTSMYLCASGGNQPQHFGDGTRLSIL.

The rearrangement joins TRBV7-9 to TRBJ2-2; D not certain. The CDR3 totals 14 residues. The V gene's germline CDR1 is SEHNR and CDR2 FQNEAQ (reference sequence). V was clipped by 8 bases and J by 4 bases, with 14 bases between them. The CDR3 nucleotides are TGTGCCAGCGCCGTCACGGGTACCACCGGGGAGCTGTTTTTT. Encoded protein: CASAVTGTTGELFF.

This sequence joins TRBV4-2 and TRBJ2-3; 8 nucleotides line up with TRBD2. V lost 7 bases and J lost 0; bases outside the gene matches: 9. Germline V CDR1 and CDR2: LGHNA, YNFKEQ. CDR3 length: 16 residues. The CDR3 DNA sequence: TGTGCCAGCAAGCGCGGGGGGTACTCTAGCACAGATACGCAGTATTTT. The encoded protein is CASKRGGYSSTDTQYF.

V is TRBV5-1 and J is TRBJ1-4; no reliable D call. From germline, CDR1 is SGHRS and CDR2 YFSETQ. V was shortened by 4 bases and J by 5 bases, with 15 bases between the two germline ends. This CDR3 has 15 residues. This chain's CDR3 is CASSQSSLTNEKLFF. For the CDR3, the DNA is TGCGCCAGCAGCCAATCCAGTTTGACAAATGAAAAACTGTTTTTT.